This TCR beta chain was observed in a study of T-cell reconstitution after alpha-beta-depleted transplantation in children. The authors prepared the TCRbeta library with unique molecular identifiers. One entry per CDR3 protein results from TCRdb running MiXCR on the PCR reads. This sample carries about 200,000 distinct CDR3 sequences, 6.6% of them seen once, and the ten largest clones take about 5.9%. V was shortened by 3 bases and J by 6 bases, with 10 bases between the two germline ends. This CDR3 is built from 13 residues. The germline CDR1 and CDR2 sequences are MNHEY and SVGEGT. This clonotype was recorded at least ten times.

The origin of this receptor is a boy aged 2-15 years with acute lymphoblastic leukemia, due to receive a stem cell transplant. This chain joins TRBV6-2 or TRBV6-3 and TRBJ2-3; D might be TRBD2 (6 bases). The sample here was PBMCs, taken before TCRalphabeta/CD19-depleted stem cell transplant. CDR3 region: CASSYGGADTQYF. The CDR3 DNA reads TGTGCCAGCAGTTATGGAGGGGCCGATACGCAGTATTTT.